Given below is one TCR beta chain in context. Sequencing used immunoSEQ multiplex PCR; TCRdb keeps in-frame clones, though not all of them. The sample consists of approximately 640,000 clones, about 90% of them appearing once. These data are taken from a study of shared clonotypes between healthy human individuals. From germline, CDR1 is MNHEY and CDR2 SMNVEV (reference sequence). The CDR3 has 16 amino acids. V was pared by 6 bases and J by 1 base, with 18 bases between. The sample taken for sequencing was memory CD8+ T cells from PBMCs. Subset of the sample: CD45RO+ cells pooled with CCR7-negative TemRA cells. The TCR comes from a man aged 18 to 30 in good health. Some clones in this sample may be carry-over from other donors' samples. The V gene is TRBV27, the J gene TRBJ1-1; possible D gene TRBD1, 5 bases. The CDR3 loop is CASSPSTGVWNTEAFF. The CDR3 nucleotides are TGTGCCAGCAGCCCTTCAACGGGGGTTTGGAACACTGAAGCTTTCTTT.